The clone carrying this TCR beta chain was observed once. TCRdb's table, derived via immunoSEQ multiplex PCR, lists solely in-frame clones and lacks some. The sample has 400,000 to 500,000 clones; 70% to 90% are singletons. Germline V gives CDR1 PRHDT, CDR2 FYEKMQ (reference sequence). The CDR3 is 15 amino acids. Trimming stripped 3 bases from V and 6 bases from J, with 15 bases between. Within the 2 weeks before study entry, each person in the exposed group met a COVID-19 case. The sample is drawn from a study of blood T cell repertoires in COVID-19. The genes are TRBV13 and TRBJ2-1; no clear D. The sequence came from a young woman who had been exposed to COVID-19. The sequenced material came from PBMCs or T cells enriched from blood (not recorded which). The CDR3 protein is CASSFALDNSNEQFF. The CDR3 nucleotides are TGTGCCAGCAGCTTTGCTCTCGATAACAGCAATGAGCAGTTCTTC.